This T cell receptor (beta chain) was sequenced in a study of T-cell reconstitution after alpha-beta-depleted transplantation in children. Per germline, CDR1 ENHRY and CDR2 SYGVKD. With 2 bases removed from V and 5 bases from J, the gap between germline ends came to 4 bases. CDR3 length: 11 residues. The table lists this clonotype with many counts. Researchers prepared the TCRbeta library using unique molecular identifiers, the study reports. TCRdb re-derived calls from the PCR reads in MiXCR, one entry per CDR3 protein. The sample lists 200,000 or so distinct CDR3 sequences, 5% to 6.5% seen once, with roughly 4.5% in the top ten.

Sequences were derived from PBMCs, sampled before TCRalphabeta/CD19-depleted stem cell transplant. This chain connects TRBV10-3 to TRBJ2-7, with unresolved D. The receptor comes from a girl under three years old with combined immunodeficiency, due to receive a stem cell transplant. CDR3 DNA sequence: TGTGCCATCAGTGAGGGGCACGAGCAGTACTTC. It encodes CAISEGHEQYF.